This T cell receptor (beta chain) emerged from a study of cytomegalovirus exposure and HLA in healthy donors. The PCR employed 60 Vbeta primers together with 13 Jbeta primers. Sequencing was performed with immunoSEQ multiplex PCR; in TCRdb, only in-frame clones are kept and a portion is missing. The repertoire holds around 140,000 clones, with approximately 63% as singletons. The TCR comes from a woman aged 55 to 70 in good health and CMV-seropositive. The sample comprised PBMCs.

DNA of the CDR3: TGTGCCAGCAGTTACCAGGGACACATGAGCACTGAAGCTTTCTTT. Encoded protein: CASSYQGHMSTEAFF. V is TRBV6-5 and J is TRBJ1-1, with D perhaps matching TRBD1 (6 bases). Trimming removed 2 bases from V and 4 bases from J, with 14 bases in between. Looked up from germline, CDR1 is MNHEY and CDR2 is SVGAGI. The CDR3 length is 15 residues.